This TCR beta chain was found in a study of vaccination and CD4 T cells after COVID-19. Oncomine TCR Beta short-read sequencing was applied to DNA from cultured CD4+ T cells. In TCRdb, the PCR reads were re-called with MiXCR into one record per CDR3 protein. The sample holds about 9,600 distinct CDR3 sequences; roughly 44% are singletons and the top ten take 12%. This clonotype was recorded a few times. The antigen remains unidentified. Regarding treatment: roughly nine-day PBMC culture with coronavirus spike peptide pools or control peptides (ViraFEST assay). This CDR3 spans 14 amino acids. Trimming removed 2 bases at V and 7 bases at J, with 14 bases between. Germline V gene sequence: CDR1 KGHDR, CDR2 SFDVKD.

The material sequenced was CD4+ T cells from blood, cultured in vitro. The rearrangement links TRBV24-1 to TRBJ2-7; tentative D call: TRBD2 (5 bases). This receptor was obtained from a human donor who had recovered from COVID-19. As DNA, the CDR3 is TGTGCCACCAGTGATTCGGGGAGTTTGAGGGAGCAGTACTTC. The encoded protein is CATSDSGSLREQYF.